This record concerns one TCR beta chain sequence. The table came from immunoSEQ multiplex PCR; TCRdb's copy has only in-frame clones and leaves some out. The sample carries tens of thousands of clones, about 77% recorded once. The CDR3 spans 16 residues. CDR1 and CDR2 (germline): WSHSY, SAAADI. Germline trimming cut 2 bases from V and 5 bases from J; bases unmatched to any gene: 9. This sample is part of a study of OX40 agonist ivuxolimab in advanced cancers. The receptor was isolated from an adult with an advanced solid tumor such as melanoma, head and neck, liver or kidney cancer. The sequenced sample was CD4+ or CD8+ T cells sorted from blood, obtained in a trial of the OX40 agonist ivuxolimab. This chain connects TRBV10-2 to TRBJ1-1; 9 bases align to TRBD1. The CDR3: CASSEPDRGRRTEAFF. For the CDR3, the DNA is TGCGCCAGCAGTGAGCCGGACAGGGGTCGGAGGACTGAAGCTTTCTTT.